This T cell receptor (beta chain) originates from a study of blood T cells in healthy people across ages. Per sample, no less than 5 micrograms of total RNA were extracted. Study results and limitations: Those diversity estimates obtained from one million T cells were thought to be underestimates.

Per the germline V gene, CDR1 is MNHNY and CDR2 is SVGAGI (reference sequence). This CDR3 contains 13 residues. The germline V and J ends were trimmed by 4 bases and 3 bases, with 10 bases remaining between them. As to this clonotype: Antigen: not known.

Alongside a J-beta primer mix, a sample-barcoded 5' primer served in a second PCR lasting about 7 to 12 cycles. MiXCR, applied by TCRdb to the 5' RACE reads, yields one record per CDR3 protein. Of about 800,000 distinct CDR3 sequences in the sample, around 50% were seen once. This sequence originates from a man older than 75 in good health. The sample taken for sequencing was blood. This chain joins TRBV6-6 and TRBJ2-7; D unclear. CDR3 in DNA: TGTGCCAGCAGTTTCGGTTTCCTCTACGAGCAGTACTTC. Residues: CASSFGFLYEQYF.